This TCR beta chain was profiled in a study of blood T cell repertoires in COVID-19. Across the study: PBMCs, B-cell-depleted T cells, or T cells were the source of the cDNA or gDNA that made up the material.

In the study's own analysis: Estimation of nucleated cell counts relied on the amplification of reference gene primers. Produced via immunoSEQ multiplex PCR; TCRdb's table is partial and in-frame only. For V, J and clone size, that table is used; D and trimming come from the DNA. The data show nearly 350,000 clones, around four fifths seen once. Specimen: peripheral blood. This sequence originates from a man younger than 45 with active or convalescent COVID-19.

Written as DNA, the CDR3 is TGTGCCATCAGTGAACAGCGGGGGGGCCCCACCGGGGAGCTGTTTTTT. Translated, it gives CAISEQRGGPTGELFF. The chain uses TRBV10-3 and TRBJ2-2, with 10 bases fitting TRBD2. CDR3 length equals 16 residues. Germline trimming cut 3 bases from V and 4 bases from J; bases unmatched to any gene: 5. Germline CDR1 and CDR2: ENHRY and SYGVKD.